What follows are 8 T cell receptor beta chains derived from one specimen sequenced in a study of radiotherapy plus CTLA-4 blockade in lung cancer. Sequencing used immunoSEQ multiplex PCR; TCRdb keeps in-frame clones, though not all of them. Of approximately 89,000 clones in the sample, over 80% were seen once. This material consisted of peripheral blood, taken from a patient treated with radiotherapy plus ipilimumab. The source is a human donor with non-small cell lung cancer that progressed on radiotherapy plus ipilimumab.

This clone occurred a few times. V usage is TRBV2 and J usage is TRBJ2-6, with 9 bases identical to TRBD1. Per the germline V gene, CDR1 is SNHLY and CDR2 is FYNNEI. This CDR3 contains 16 residues. Trimming cost V 7 bases and J 2 bases; bases outside gene matches: 6. The CDR3 nucleotides are TGTGCCAGCAAGATACAGGGGGCGCCTGGGGCCAACGTCCTGACTTTC. Protein sequence: CASKIQGAPGANVLTF. The full variable domain, in which reference TRBV2 and TRBJ2-6 provide the parts outside the CDR3, is EPEVTQTPSHQVTQMGQEVILRCVPISNHLYFYWYRQILGQKVEFLVSFYNNEISEKSEIFDDQFSVERPDGSNFTLKIRSTKLEDSAMYFCASKIQGAPGANVLTFGAGSRLTVL.

V usage is TRBV13 and J usage is TRBJ2-1; perhaps TRBD2 as D (5 bases). This CDR3 is built from 15 residues. Germline values: CDR1 PRHDT, CDR2 FYEKMQ (reference sequence). The V end lost 3 bases, the J end lost 7 bases, and 16 bases lay between the germline ends. CDR3 coding DNA: TGTGCCAGCAGCTTGGGCGGCGGGCCTCGGAATGAGCAGTTCTTC. It yields the protein CASSLGGGPRNEQFF.

The chain is built from TRBV28 and TRBJ1-4, with D unclear. The ends were cut back, 3 bases at V and 2 bases at J, with 10 bases in the middle. The CDR3 spans 15 residues. Germline V gives CDR1 MDHEN, CDR2 SYDVKM. This CDR3 is CASSLVRATNEKLFF. CDR3 bases: TGTGCCAGCAGTTTGGTGAGGGCGACTAATGAAAAACTGTTTTTT.

The genes are TRBV6-5 and TRBJ1-6; no clear D gene. CDR3 size: 12 residues. V gave up 6 bases and J gave up 4 bases, with 4 bases separating them. CDR1 and CDR2 from the germline V gene are MNHEY and SVGAGI. The CDR3 coding sequence is TGTGCCAGCAGGTTTTATAATTCACCCCTCCACTTT. Translated, it gives CASRFYNSPLHF.

The V and J genes are TRBV12-5 and TRBJ1-1, with TRBD1 as a possible D gene (5 bases). V lost 4 bases, J lost 5 bases, and 11 bases lay in between. From germline, CDR1 is LGHNT and CDR2 FRNRAP. This CDR3 spans 13 amino acids. The CDR3 nucleotides read TGTGCTAGTGGTTGGTCCCGGGGGACTGAAGCTTTCTTT. Its translation: CASGWSRGTEAFF. Supplemented by reference TRBV12-5 and TRBJ1-1, the full variable domain reads DARVTQTPRHKVTEMGQEVTMRCQPILGHNTVFWYRQTMMQGLELLAYFRNRAPLDDSGMPKDRFSAEMPDATLATLKIQPSEPRDSAVYFCASGWSRGTEAFFGQGTRLTVV.

This clone was seen once. This chain uses TRBV5-1 with TRBJ2-5; D remains ambiguous. Trimming took 2 bases from V and 0 from J, leaving 14 bases between them. The CDR3 totals 16 residues. The germline CDR1 and CDR2 sequences are SGHRS and YFSETQ. Here the CDR3 DNA reads TGCGCCAGCAGCTTCGGGCACACGACAAACCAAGAGACCCAGTACTTC. The encoded protein is CASSFGHTTNQETQYF.

This sequence joins TRBV23-1 and TRBJ1-2, with D perhaps TRBD1 (5 bases). TRBV23-1 is filed as an ORF, its function uncertain. The V end was cut by 3 bases, the J end by 5 bases, with 19 bases between. The CDR3 loop spans 16 amino acids. CDR3 sequence reads: CASSQNRSGGKYGYTF. The CDR3 nucleotides read TGCGCCAGCAGTCAGAACAGGAGCGGGGGTAAGTATGGCTACACCTTC.

This chain links TRBV7-2 with TRBJ1-1; 8 nucleotides match TRBD1. The CDR3 contains 19 residues. Germline V gives CDR1 SGHTA, CDR2 FQGNSA. The ends lost 1 base at V and 4 bases at J; junction bases unmatched: 17. In nucleotides, the CDR3 is TGTGCCAGCAGCTTAGTTCTTCGGACAGGGATGGAAGTAGGCACTGAAGCTTTCTTT. Its translation is CASSLVLRTGMEVGTEAFF.